This TCR beta chain was profiled in a study of T cell responses to AZD1222 COVID-19 vaccine. Clones were read by immunoSEQ multiplex PCR, and TCRdb kept only the in-frame ones, dropping some. The sample lists 110,000 to 150,000 clones, just under 95% occurring once. On this clone: Its antigen is unknown.

Study-wide findings and caveats: Reportedly, close to half of spike-specific TCRs are directed against unmutated variant regions. Spike-specific TCR breadth and depth went up after people got two AZD1222 doses. Donors in the cohort were predominantly white British and more often female, and clonal diversity was possibly underestimated.

This CDR3 comprises 14 residues. V lost 5 bases and J lost 0, with 10 bases in between. Germline CDR1 reads MDHEN; CDR2 reads SYDVKM. This TCR came from an adult in good health. The input for sequencing was peripheral blood, taken on day 0 of AZD1222 vaccination. V is TRBV28 and J is TRBJ1-1; D not resolved. CDR3 sequence: CASSPDGLNTEAFF. CDR3 DNA sequence: TGTGCCAGCAGTCCAGACGGACTGAACACTGAAGCTTTCTTT.